This TCR beta chain stems from a study of T cells in women clearing cervical HPV infection. Overall study results and limits: Repertoire richness, not evenness, was significantly elevated in CIN3+ cases versus controls.

Repertoires were generated with immunoSEQ multiplex PCR, while TCRdb's copy carries only in-frame clones and drops some. There are about 31,000 clones in the sample, with 7.5% to 9.5% held by the top ten. CDR3 length: 15 amino acids. V was cut by 3 bases and J by 4 bases, with 13 bases left in between. The germline CDR1 and CDR2 sequences are KGHSH and LQKENI. Worth noting for this clone: The target antigen is unknown. With the read ending 3 residues before the CDR3 end, the germline J gene is used to fill in that end.

The chain combines TRBV18 with TRBJ2-1; no reliable D call. The sequence derives from a woman aged 18 to 75 with a cervical HPV16 infection that either progressed to CIN3+ or cleared (not recorded which). Sequencing was carried out using blood buffy coat. The CDR3 loop is CASSPAEMTYNEQFF. Incomplete CDR3 DNA: TGTGCCAGCTCACCGGCGGAGATGACGTACAATGAG.